The 32 T cell receptor beta chains given below trace back to one sample, sequenced in a study of blood T cell repertoires in COVID-19. Assay: immunoSEQ multiplex PCR; the TCRdb copy retains only in-frame clones and omits some. The table lists tens of thousands of clones, 85% of them singletons. Sequenced: peripheral blood. These receptors all stem from a man older than 75 with acute or convalescent COVID-19.

The chain carries TRBV5-1 and TRBJ2-1, with D maybe TRBD1 (7 bases). Trimming removed 1 base from V and 8 bases from J, with 16 bases in between. Germline values: CDR1 SGHRS, CDR2 YFSETQ. This CDR3 is built from 15 residues. CDR3 sequence reads: CASSLYRTGLHEQFF. As DNA, the CDR3 is TGCGCCAGCAGCTTGTACCGGACAGGACTACATGAGCAGTTCTTC. Variable domain in full (rest from reference TRBV5-1 and TRBJ2-1): KAGVTQTPRYLIKTRGQQVTLSCSPISGHRSVSWYQQTPGQGLQFLFEYFSETQRNKGNFPGRFSGRQFSNSRSEMNVSTLELGDSALYLCASSLYRTGLHEQFFGPGTRLTVL.

This clone was detected only once. The chain employs TRBV7-8 and TRBJ1-5; TRBD1 agrees at 8 bases. Germline CDR1 SGHVS, CDR2 FQNEAQ. CDR3 length: 16 residues. With V trimmed by 5 bases and J by 9 bases, 15 bases remained unmatched. CDR3 sequence reads: CASSPTGGQGFRPQHF. The CDR3, as DNA: TGTGCCAGCAGCCCCACAGGGGGACAAGGCTTCCGGCCCCAGCATTTT.

This chain uses TRBV6-5 with TRBJ2-1; D is unclear. V lost 2 bases to trimming and J lost 4 bases, with 6 bases between them. The length of the CDR3 is 13 residues. Germline values: CDR1 MNHEY, CDR2 SVGAGI. The DNA for the CDR3 is TGTGCCAGCAGTTACGCCAGTTACAATGAGCAGTTCTTC. Protein sequence: CASSYASYNEQFF.

The J gene is TRBJ1-2, the V gene TRBV4-2; D gene ambiguous. From germline, CDR1 is LGHNA and CDR2 YNFKEQ. The CDR3 is made up of 14 amino acids. Trimming pared 1 base from V and 7 bases from J, leaving 13 bases between. DNA for the CDR3: TGTGCCAGCAGCCAAGTAACGGAGTCTGGTGGCTACACCTTC. Encoded protein: CASSQVTESGGYTF.

This rearrangement joins TRBV27 to TRBJ2-1; a possible D gene is TRBD2 (6 bases). Looked up from germline, CDR1 is MNHEY and CDR2 is SMNVEV (reference sequence). The CDR3 length is 13 residues. V dropped 7 bases and J dropped 7 bases, with 14 bases sitting between them. The DNA of the CDR3 is TGTGCCAGCAAGCCGGGAGATCGGAATGAGCAGTTCTTC. Its translation is CASKPGDRNEQFF.

The rearrangement links TRBV14 to TRBJ1-5; the D is unclear. V dropped 3 bases and J dropped 0 bases, with 12 bases sitting between them. Germline V CDR1 and CDR2: SGHDN, FVKESK. The CDR3 has 16 residues. For the CDR3, the DNA is TGTGCCAGCAGCCATTTTCAAACTTATAGCAATCAGCCCCAGCATTTT. As protein: CASSHFQTYSNQPQHF.

The chain carries TRBV9 and TRBJ1-5; weak D call: TRBD1 (6 bases). Germline V lookup: CDR1 SGDLS, CDR2 YYNGEE. V was shortened by 0 bases and J by 3 bases, with 13 bases between the two germline ends. The CDR3 contains 16 residues. The DNA for the CDR3 is TGTGCCAGCAGCGTAGCTGGGACAACCGACAATCAGCCCCAGCATTTT. Protein sequence: CASSVAGTTDNQPQHF.

This chain joins TRBV19 and TRBJ1-2; weak D call: TRBD1 (5 bases). Germline V gene lookup returns CDR1 LNHDA and CDR2 SQIVND (reference sequence). The V gene lost 1 base and the J gene lost 6 bases, with 9 bases spanning the gap. The CDR3 is 13 residues long. CDR3 coding DNA: TGTGCCAGTAGTATAGGACAGAAGGATGGCTACACCTTC. It codes for CASSIGQKDGYTF.

This rearrangement joins TRBV5-8 to TRBJ1-1, with 9 bases identical to TRBD1. CDR3 length: 15 amino acids. Germline V lookup: CDR1 SGHTS, CDR2 YDEGEE. V gave up 3 bases and J gave up 3 bases; unmatched junction bases: 6. CDR3 amino acids: CASSYHRGHDTEAFF. The CDR3 nucleotides are TGTGCCAGCAGCTACCACAGGGGGCATGACACTGAAGCTTTCTTT.

This clone has more than one count but fewer than ten. The J gene is TRBJ1-3, the V gene TRBV2; D not certain. V was cut by 3 bases and J by 0 bases, with 9 bases left in between. Germline V gene sequence: CDR1 SNHLY, CDR2 FYNNEI. This CDR3 spans 15 amino acids. The CDR3 sequence is CASSEEIFSGNTIYF. CDR3 coding DNA: TGTGCCAGCAGTGAGGAGATCTTCTCTGGAAACACCATATATTTT.

The chain recombines TRBV5-1 with TRBJ2-7; no definite D call. V shed 5 bases and J shed 5 bases, with 17 bases lying between them. The CDR3 totals 14 residues. Per germline, CDR1 SGHRS and CDR2 YFSETQ. The CDR3 DNA reads as TGCGCCAGCAGTAATGGTTTCCCTGGCCACGAGCAGTACTTC. Its translation is CASSNGFPGHEQYF.

The rearrangement joins TRBV6-2 or TRBV6-3 to TRBJ2-1, with 7 positions matching TRBD2. The CDR3 extends over 14 amino acids. Trimming cost V 5 bases and J 4 bases; bases outside gene matches: 5. The germline gives CDR1 MNHEY, CDR2 SVGEGT. CDR3 loop: CASSNWGGYNEQFF. Here the CDR3 DNA reads TGTGCCAGCAGTAATTGGGGAGGGTACAATGAGCAGTTCTTC.

V and J are TRBV24-1 and TRBJ2-1, with 8 bases identical to TRBD2. V was clipped by 5 bases and J by 0 bases; unmatched bases: 11. This CDR3 region has 18 residues. Germline V gene data show CDR1 as KGHDR and CDR2 as SFDVKD. The CDR3 loop reads CATSGIGSGGSSYNEQFF. The CDR3 DNA sequence: TGTGCCACCAGTGGGATCGGGAGCGGGGGTAGCTCCTACAATGAGCAGTTCTTC.

This clone was picked up one time. DNA for the CDR3: TGTGCCTGGAGTAGGCGAGGGGGCGCGGGGCTGGCTGAAGCTTTCTTT. This codes for CAWSRRGGAGLAEAFF. V is TRBV30 and J is TRBJ1-1; TRBD1 aligns across 7 bases. CDR1 is GTSNPN and CDR2 is SVGIG in the germline V gene (reference sequence). The V gene end was trimmed by 2 bases and the J gene end by 6 bases; junction bases not matched to a gene: 15. The CDR3 has 16 residues. Variable domain in full (rest from reference TRBV30 and TRBJ1-1): SQTIHQWPATLVQPVGSPLSLECTVEGTSNPNLYWYRQAAGRGLQLLFYSVGIGQISSEVPQNLSASRPQDRQFILSSKKLLLSDSGFYLCAWSRRGGAGLAEAFFGQGTRLTVV.

This clone was detected once. The V and J genes are TRBV11-3 and TRBJ1-4; no firm D call. With 4 bases removed from V and 8 bases from J, the gap between germline ends came to 11 bases. CDR1 and CDR2 (germline): SGHNT, YENEEA. The CDR3 length is 13 residues. The CDR3 sequence: CASSSHRSEKLFF. The CDR3 region has the DNA TGTGCCAGCAGCTCGCACCGGAGCGAAAAACTGTTTTTT.

The chain carries TRBV30 and TRBJ1-4; maybe TRBD1 (5 bases). This CDR3 spans 13 amino acids. Germline lookup yields CDR1 GTSNPN and CDR2 SVGIG (reference sequence). Trimming left V 1 base short and J 9 bases short, with 12 bases between. CDR3 nucleotides: TGTGCCTGGAGTGCCGGAGACAGTCAAAAACTGTTTTTT. Translating gives CAWSAGDSQKLFF.

This chain connects TRBV7-9 to TRBJ2-1; a possible D gene is TRBD2 (5 bases). This CDR3 region has 15 residues. V gave up 5 bases and J gave up 8 bases, with 19 bases separating them. Germline assignment: CDR1 SEHNR and CDR2 FQNEAQ (reference sequence). CDR3 nucleotide sequence: TGTGCCAGCAGCCCGGACTTGGGAGTTTATCATGAGCAGTTCTTC. This translates into CASSPDLGVYHEQFF.

The chain has TRBV5-1 and TRBJ2-7, with a tentative D call TRBD2 (5 bases). Germline values: CDR1 SGHRS, CDR2 YFSETQ. V was trimmed by 4 bases and J by 0 bases, leaving 14 bases between them. This CDR3 is built from 15 residues. The CDR3 DNA follows: TGCGCCAGCAGCCTTACGGCGGGCGGCTCCTACGAGCAGTACTTC. Translated, it gives CASSLTAGGSYEQYF.

The V and J genes are TRBV28 and TRBJ2-7; 7 bases are shared with TRBD1. Germline assignment: CDR1 MDHEN and CDR2 SYDVKM. The J segment lost 0 bases and the V segment lost 8 bases, leaving 4 bases of the junction unmatched. The CDR3 contains 13 residues. CDR3 region: CASSRDSSYEQYF. The CDR3 DNA sequence: TGTGCCAGCTCCCGGGACAGCTCCTACGAGCAGTACTTC. The complete variable domain, with remaining parts taken from reference TRBV28 and TRBJ2-7, reads DVKVTQSSRYLVKRTGEKVFLECVQDMDHENMFWYRQDPGLGLRLIYFSYDVKMKEKGDIPEGYSVSREKKERFSLILESASTNQTSMYLCASSRDSSYEQYFGPGTRLTVT.

The chain has TRBV5-1 and TRBJ1-4; D call uncertain. CDR3 length: 14 amino acids. Germline CDR1 reads SGHRS; CDR2 reads YFSETQ. The germline V and J ends were trimmed by 0 bases and 7 bases, with 10 bases remaining between them. As DNA, the CDR3 is TGCGCCAGCAGCTTGGCGCCGGCGGGTGAAAAACTGTTTTTT. It is translated as CASSLAPAGEKLFF.

The chain couples TRBV7-8 to TRBJ2-6; tentative D call: TRBD2 (7 bases). CDR3 size: 15 residues. Trimming cost V 6 bases and J 2 bases, with 11 bases left between them. Germline CDR1 SGHVS, CDR2 FQNEAQ. The CDR3 protein is CASRWGGAGANVLTF. As DNA, the CDR3 is TGTGCCAGCAGGTGGGGGGGCGCTGGGGCCAACGTCCTGACTTTC.

The chain combines TRBV27 with TRBJ1-6; 8 bases fit TRBD1. The V segment lost 1 base and the J segment 5 bases; nucleotides outside the gene matches: 1. The germline CDR1 and CDR2 sequences are MNHEY and SMNVEV (reference sequence). The CDR3 has 15 residues. Written as DNA, the CDR3 is TGTGCCAGCAGTTTATGGGGACAGGATAATTCACCCCTCCACTTT. This codes for CASSLWGQDNSPLHF.

The chain carries TRBV24-1 and TRBJ1-5, with 7 bases that match TRBD1. CDR3 length: 17 amino acids. CDR1 and CDR2 from the germline V gene are KGHDR and SFDVKD. The ends lost 5 bases at V and 4 bases at J; junction bases unmatched: 13. Here the CDR3 DNA reads TGTGCCACCAGTGCGTGGGACAGCCATGTCTTTAATCAGCCCCAGCATTTT. Amino acids: CATSAWDSHVFNQPQHF.

This chain connects TRBV28 to TRBJ2-6, with D unresolved. Between the trimmed V and J ends, which lost 6 bases and 0 bases, there was a span of 9 bases. Looked up from germline, CDR1 is MDHEN and CDR2 is SYDVKM. The CDR3 has 15 amino acids. The CDR3 DNA sequence: TGTGCCAGCAGCCCCCACGGCTCTGGGGCCAACGTCCTGACTTTC. Amino acid sequence: CASSPHGSGANVLTF.

A note on this clone: This CDR3 is also generated by other DNA sequences in the sample. The gene calls are TRBV6-4 and TRBJ1-1; D is perhaps TRBD1 (5 bases). CDR1 and CDR2 (germline): MRHNA, SNTAGT. The V gene lost 6 bases and the J gene lost 2 bases, with 13 bases spanning the gap. The CDR3 spans 14 residues. CDR3 loop: CASSPGGVNTEAFF. CDR3 nucleotide sequence: TGTGCCAGCAGCCCGGGGGGGGTAAACACTGAAGCTTTCTTT.

This clone turned up a few times. This chain joins TRBV6-6 and TRBJ1-2, with D maybe TRBD1 (6 bases). V lost 2 bases and J 3 bases, leaving 13 bases between the germline ends. Germline-derived CDR1 and CDR2 are MNHNY and SVGAGI (reference sequence). This CDR3 comprises 15 residues. In DNA form, the CDR3 reads TGTGCCAGCAGTTACGACGGACAGTTAGACTATGGCTACACCTTC. Residues: CASSYDGQLDYGYTF.

This chain uses TRBV7-6 with TRBJ1-5; maybe TRBD1 (6 bases). There are 14 residues in the CDR3. Germline V gene lookup returns CDR1 SGHVS and CDR2 FNYEAQ. The V gene lost 5 bases and the J gene lost 5 bases, with 13 bases spanning the gap. CDR3 loop: CASSVGQGHQPQHF. The CDR3 coding sequence is TGTGCCAGCAGCGTAGGTCAGGGGCATCAGCCCCAGCATTTT.

The chain has TRBV9 and TRBJ2-7, with a possible D match to TRBD1 (6 bases). Trimming shortened V by 3 bases and J by 5 bases, and 15 bases separated the two germline ends. This CDR3 region has 14 residues. Germline loops: CDR1 SGDLS, CDR2 YYNGEE. The CDR3 DNA reads as TGTGCCAGCAGCGGCGAGGGGGTTGGGAACGAGCAGTACTTC. Translation gives CASSGEGVGNEQYF.

The V gene is TRBV29-1, the J gene TRBJ1-3, with D possibly matching TRBD1 (5 bases). Trimming removed 8 bases at V and 0 bases at J, with 11 bases between. The CDR3 length is 13 residues. Germline CDR1 reads SQVTM; CDR2 reads ANQGSEA. CDR3 bases: TGCAGCCATGGGGGGGGCTCTGGAAACACCATATATTTT. This sequence encodes CSHGGGSGNTIYF.

This sequence joins TRBV20-1 and TRBJ1-3; D remains unclear. Per the germline V gene, CDR1 is DFQATT and CDR2 is SNEGSKA (reference sequence). The CDR3 runs to 13 residues. V shed 3 bases and J shed 3 bases, with 9 bases lying between them. The CDR3 DNA follows: TGCAGTGCTAGTGGCGGGTATGGAAACACCATATATTTT. It is translated as CSASGGYGNTIYF.

The genes are TRBV11-3 and TRBJ1-2; no clear D. Germline V gene lookup returns CDR1 SGHNT and CDR2 YENEEA. The CDR3 extends over 16 amino acids. V lost 4 bases and J 2 bases, leaving 17 bases between the germline ends. The CDR3 spells CASSSQPDSRNYGYTF. The CDR3 coding sequence is TGTGCCAGCAGCTCCCAGCCGGACTCGCGGAACTATGGCTACACCTTC.

This rearrangement joins TRBV7-8 to TRBJ2-1; 8 bases fit TRBD1. Trimming removed 5 bases from V and 6 bases from J; junction bases left unmatched: 15. Germline loops: CDR1 SGHVS, CDR2 FQNEAQ. CDR3 length equals 17 residues. CDR3: CASSPPRGQQAGNEQFF. CDR3 sequence (DNA): TGTGCCAGCAGCCCACCCAGGGGGCAACAAGCGGGCAATGAGCAGTTCTTC. Drawing the rest from reference TRBV7-8 and TRBJ2-1, the complete variable domain is GAGVSQSPRYKVAKRGQDVALRCDPISGHVSLFWYQQALGQGPEFLTYFQNEAQLDKSGLPSDRFFAERPEGSVSTLKIQRTQQEDSAVYLCASSPPRGQQAGNEQFFGPGTRLTVL.